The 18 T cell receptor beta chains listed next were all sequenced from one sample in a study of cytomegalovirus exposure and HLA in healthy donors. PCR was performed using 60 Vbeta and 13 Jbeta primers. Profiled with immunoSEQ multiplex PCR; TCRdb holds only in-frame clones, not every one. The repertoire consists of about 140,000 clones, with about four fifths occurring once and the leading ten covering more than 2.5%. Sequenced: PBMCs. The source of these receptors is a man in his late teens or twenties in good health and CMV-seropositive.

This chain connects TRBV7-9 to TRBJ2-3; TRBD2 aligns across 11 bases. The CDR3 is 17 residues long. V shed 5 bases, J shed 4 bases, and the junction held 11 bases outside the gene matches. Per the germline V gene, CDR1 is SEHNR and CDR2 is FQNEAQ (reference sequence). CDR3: CASSRQLAGVGPDTQYF. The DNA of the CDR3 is TGTGCCAGCAGCCGGCAACTAGCGGGAGTGGGACCAGATACGCAGTATTTT.

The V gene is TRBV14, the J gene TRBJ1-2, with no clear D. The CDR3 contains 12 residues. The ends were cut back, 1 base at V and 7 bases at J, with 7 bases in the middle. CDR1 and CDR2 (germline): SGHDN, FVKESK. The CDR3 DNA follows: TGTGCCAGCAGCCAAGTGAGGGCTGGCTACACCTTC. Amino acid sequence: CASSQVRAGYTF. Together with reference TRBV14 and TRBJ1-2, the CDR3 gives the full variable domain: EAGVTQFPSHSVIEKGQTVTLRCDPISGHDNLYWYRRVMGKEIKFLLHFVKESKQDESGMPNNRFLAERTGGTYSTLKVQPAELEDSGVYFCASSQVRAGYTFGSGTRLTVV.

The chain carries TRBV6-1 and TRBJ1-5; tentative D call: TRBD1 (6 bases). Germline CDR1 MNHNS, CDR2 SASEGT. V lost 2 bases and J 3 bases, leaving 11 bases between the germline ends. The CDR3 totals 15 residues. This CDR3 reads CASSESRTANQPQHF. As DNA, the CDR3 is TGTGCCAGCAGTGAATCTCGGACAGCCAATCAGCCCCAGCATTTT.

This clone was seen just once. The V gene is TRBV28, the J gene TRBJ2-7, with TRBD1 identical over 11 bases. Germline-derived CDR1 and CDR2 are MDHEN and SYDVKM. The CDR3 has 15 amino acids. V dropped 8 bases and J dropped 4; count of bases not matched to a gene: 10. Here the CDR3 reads CASGQSGTGGYEQYF. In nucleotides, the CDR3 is TGTGCCAGCGGTCAATCCGGGACAGGGGGATACGAGCAGTACTTC.

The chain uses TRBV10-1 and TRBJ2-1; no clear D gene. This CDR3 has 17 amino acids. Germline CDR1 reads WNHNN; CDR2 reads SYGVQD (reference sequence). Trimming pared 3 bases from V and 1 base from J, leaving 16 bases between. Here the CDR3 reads CASSDLSLLKSYNEQFF. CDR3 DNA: TGCGCCAGCAGTGACCTAAGTCTGTTAAAGTCCTACAATGAGCAGTTCTTC.

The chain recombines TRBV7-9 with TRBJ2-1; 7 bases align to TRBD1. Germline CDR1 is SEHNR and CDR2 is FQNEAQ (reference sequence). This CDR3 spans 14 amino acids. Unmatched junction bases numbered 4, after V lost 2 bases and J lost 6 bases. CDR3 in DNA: TGTGCCAGCAGCTTATCGACAGGGTTCAATGAGCAGTTCTTC. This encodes CASSLSTGFNEQFF.

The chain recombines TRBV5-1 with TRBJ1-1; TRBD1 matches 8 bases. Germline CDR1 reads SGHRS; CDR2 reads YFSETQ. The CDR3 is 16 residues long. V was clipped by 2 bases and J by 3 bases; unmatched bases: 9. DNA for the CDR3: TGCGCCAGCAGCTTATTTTTGACAGGGGTGGACACTGAAGCTTTCTTT. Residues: CASSLFLTGVDTEAFF.

CDR3 loop: CASTYSWGGGYEQYF. The DNA of the CDR3 is TGTGCCAGCACCTACTCATGGGGAGGGGGCTACGAGCAGTACTTC. The V call is TRBV6-5, the J call TRBJ2-7; the D gene is possibly TRBD2 (7 bases). In germline, CDR1 is MNHEY, CDR2 SVGAGI. The CDR3 contains 15 residues. V lost 7 bases to trimming and J lost 3 bases, with 19 bases between them.

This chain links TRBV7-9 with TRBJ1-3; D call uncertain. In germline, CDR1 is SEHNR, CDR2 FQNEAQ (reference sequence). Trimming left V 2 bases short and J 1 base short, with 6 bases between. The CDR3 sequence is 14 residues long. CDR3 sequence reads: CASSLIESGNTIYF. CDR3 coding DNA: TGTGCCAGCAGCTTAATTGAGTCTGGAAACACCATATATTTT.

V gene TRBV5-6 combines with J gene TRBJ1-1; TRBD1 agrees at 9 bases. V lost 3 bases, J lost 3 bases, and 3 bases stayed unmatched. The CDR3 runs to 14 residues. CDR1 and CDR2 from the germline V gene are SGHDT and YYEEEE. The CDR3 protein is CASSWGQGYTEAFF. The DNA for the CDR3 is TGTGCCAGCAGCTGGGGACAGGGCTACACTGAAGCTTTCTTT.

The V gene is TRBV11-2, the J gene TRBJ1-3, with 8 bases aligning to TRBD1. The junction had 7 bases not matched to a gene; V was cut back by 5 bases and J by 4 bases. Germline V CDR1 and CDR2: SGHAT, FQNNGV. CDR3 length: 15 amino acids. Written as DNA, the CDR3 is TGTGCCAGCAGCCCCGCCAGGGGGCCCGGAAACACCATATATTTT. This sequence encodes CASSPARGPGNTIYF.

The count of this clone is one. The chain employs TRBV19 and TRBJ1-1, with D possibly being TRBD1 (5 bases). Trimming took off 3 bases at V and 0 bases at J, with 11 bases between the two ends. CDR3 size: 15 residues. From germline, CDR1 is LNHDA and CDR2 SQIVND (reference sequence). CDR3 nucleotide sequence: TGTGCCAGTAGTATTCCCCCAGGGATGAACACTGAAGCTTTCTTT. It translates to CASSIPPGMNTEAFF.

DNA of the CDR3: TGTGCCAGCTCATCAAGACAGGGCTCTGGGGCCAACGTCCTGACTTTC. Translating it yields CASSSRQGSGANVLTF. The chain combines TRBV18 with TRBJ2-6; TRBD1 matches 7 bases. There are 16 residues in the CDR3. V gave up 5 bases and J gave up 0 bases; unmatched junction bases: 4. Germline CDR1 and CDR2: KGHSH and LQKENI.

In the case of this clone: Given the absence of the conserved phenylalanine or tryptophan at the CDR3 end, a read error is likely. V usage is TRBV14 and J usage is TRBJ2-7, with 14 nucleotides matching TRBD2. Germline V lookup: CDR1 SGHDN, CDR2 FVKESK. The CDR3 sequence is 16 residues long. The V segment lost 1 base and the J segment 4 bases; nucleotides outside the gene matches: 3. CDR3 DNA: TGTGCCAGCAGCCAAGGCGGGACTAGCGGGGGTTACGAGCAGTACTCC. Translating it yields CASSQGGTSGGYEQYS.

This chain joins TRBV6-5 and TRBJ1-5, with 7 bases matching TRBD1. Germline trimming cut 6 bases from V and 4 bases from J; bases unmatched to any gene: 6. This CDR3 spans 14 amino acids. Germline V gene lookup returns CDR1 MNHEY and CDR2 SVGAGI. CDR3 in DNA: TGTGCCAGCAGGATGACAGGGCGTAATCAGCCCCAGCATTTT. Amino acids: CASRMTGRNQPQHF.

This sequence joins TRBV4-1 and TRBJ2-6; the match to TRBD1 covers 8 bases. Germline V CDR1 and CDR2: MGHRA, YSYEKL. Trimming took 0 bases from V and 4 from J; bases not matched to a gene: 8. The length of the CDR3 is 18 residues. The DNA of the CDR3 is TGCGCCAGCAGCCAAGATGGTAGGACAGGGAGCGGGGCCAACGTCCTGACTTTC. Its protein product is CASSQDGRTGSGANVLTF.

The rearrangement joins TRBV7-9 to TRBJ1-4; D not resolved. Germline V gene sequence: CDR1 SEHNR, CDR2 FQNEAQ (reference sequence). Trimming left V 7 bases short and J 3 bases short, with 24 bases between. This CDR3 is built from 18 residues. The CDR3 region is CASTTQRMGPQANEKLFF. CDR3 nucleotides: TGTGCCAGCACCACTCAAAGGATGGGCCCGCAGGCTAATGAAAAACTGTTTTTT.

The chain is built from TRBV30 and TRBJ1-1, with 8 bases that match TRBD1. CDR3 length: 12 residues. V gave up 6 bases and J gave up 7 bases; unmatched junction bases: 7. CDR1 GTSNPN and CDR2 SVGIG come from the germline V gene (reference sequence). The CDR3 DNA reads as TGTGCCTGTTCACCAGGGGGCCGTGAAGCTTTCTTT. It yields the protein CACSPGGREAFF. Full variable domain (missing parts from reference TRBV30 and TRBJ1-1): SQTIHQWPATLVQPVGSPLSLECTVEGTSNPNLYWYRQAAGRGLQLLFYSVGIGQISSEVPQNLSASRPQDRQFILSSKKLLLSDSGFYLCACSPGGREAFFGQGTRLTVV.